These 28 T cell receptor beta chains came from one sample sequenced in a study of human T cells and chemical hapten exposure. Documented time point: pre-sensitization, week 0. Treatment defined: therapeutic diphenylcyclopropenone sensitization with weekly scalp DPC. TCRdb processed the RACE reads anew with MiXCR; each CDR3 protein has one entry. Counted here are some 200,000 distinct CDR3 sequences, almost 30% occurring once; the ten biggest clones make up about 2.7%. The input for sequencing was whole blood, taken in connection with sensitization to the hapten diphenylcyclopropenone (DPC). The receptors here all came from a woman aged 30 to 39 with alopecia areata. Some clones in this sample may be carry-over from other donors' samples.

This clonotype was picked up many times. V is TRBV20-1 and J is TRBJ2-5; D perhaps matches TRBD2 (6 bases). CDR3 length: 16 residues. Germline-derived CDR1 and CDR2 are DFQATT and SNEGSKA (reference sequence). The V and J ends lost 4 bases and 9 bases respectively, with 27 bases between them. For the CDR3, the DNA is TGCAGTGCTACCAGTTGGGGGGTTCCCCCACCGTTGGCCCAGTACTTC. Amino acids: CSATSWGVPPPLAQYF.

V is TRBV10-2 and J is TRBJ1-4; 7 bases map to TRBD1. Germline CDR1 is WSHSY and CDR2 is SAAADI. CDR3 length: 15 amino acids. The junction had 4 bases not matched to a gene; V was cut back by 6 bases and J by 0 bases. CDR3: CASRGTAATNEKLFF. DNA for the CDR3: TGCGCCAGCAGAGGGACAGCCGCAACTAATGAAAAACTGTTTTTT.

The chain joins TRBV12-3 or TRBV12-4 to TRBJ1-2; no reliable D call. The V gene lost 6 bases and the J gene lost 0 bases, with 8 bases spanning the gap. This CDR3 region has 13 residues. The CDR3 sequence: CASSYLANYGYTF. CDR3 coding DNA: TGTGCCAGCAGCTACCTAGCTAACTATGGCTACACCTTC.

The genes are TRBV27 and TRBJ2-2, with D maybe TRBD1 (5 bases). The CDR3 sequence is 15 residues long. Germline-derived CDR1 and CDR2 are MNHEY and SMNVEV (reference sequence). Trimming took off 5 bases at V and 0 bases at J, with 10 bases between the two ends. Written as DNA, the CDR3 is TGTGCCAGCAGTCGACCAGGGCCGAACACCGGGGAGCTGTTTTTT. This gives the protein CASSRPGPNTGELFF.

The rearrangement uses TRBV20-1 and TRBJ2-7; D unresolved. CDR3 length: 13 amino acids. Between the trimmed V and J ends, which lost 8 bases and 0 bases, there was a span of 14 bases. Germline loops: CDR1 DFQATT, CDR2 SNEGSKA (reference sequence). The CDR3 protein is CSTISAVSYEQYF. The CDR3 DNA reads as TGCAGTACAATTTCGGCAGTCTCCTACGAGCAGTACTTC.

The chain links TRBV6-5 to TRBJ1-4; tentative D call: TRBD1 (5 bases). Germline-derived CDR1 and CDR2 are MNHEY and SVGAGI. The CDR3 consists of 13 residues. Trimming stripped 8 bases from V and 5 bases from J, with 12 bases between. CDR3 bases: TGTGCCAGCCTAGGAGGGGAAAATGAAAAACTGTTTTTT. This translates into CASLGGENEKLFF.

This clonotype showed up just once. The rearrangement uses TRBV10-3 and TRBJ1-6; D unclear. Germline V lookup: CDR1 ENHRY, CDR2 SYGVKD. V lost 0 bases to trimming and J lost 6 bases, with 9 bases between them. CDR3 size: 15 residues. DNA for the CDR3: TGTGCCATCAGTGAGTCGAGGGTTGGTAATTCACCCCTCCACTTT. Translation: CAISESRVGNSPLHF.

The gene calls are TRBV19 and TRBJ1-4; D is perhaps TRBD1 (5 bases). Germline CDR1 reads LNHDA; CDR2 reads SQIVND (reference sequence). The V end lost 5 bases, the J end lost 1 base, and 17 bases lay between the germline ends. This CDR3 is built from 17 residues. Here the CDR3 reads CASSPPGGAITNEKLFF. In DNA, the CDR3 is TGTGCCAGTAGTCCCCCCGGTGGGGCGATAACTAATGAAAAACTGTTTTTT.

The genes are TRBV7-2 and TRBJ1-5, with D possibly TRBD1 on 5 matching bases. This CDR3 region has 15 residues. V was cut by 2 bases and J by 7 bases, with 15 bases left in between. Germline V lookup: CDR1 SGHTA, CDR2 FQGNSA. The CDR3 nucleotides are TGTGCCAGCAGCTTACTAGTCCAGGGCGGGCAGCCCCAGCATTTT. Protein sequence: CASSLLVQGGQPQHF.

This clonotype was found a few times. The chain's CDR3 is CASRQAGDYNEQFF. In DNA form, the CDR3 reads TGTGCCAGCAGGCAGGCGGGTGATTACAATGAGCAGTTCTTC. The chain couples TRBV28 to TRBJ2-1, with D possibly being TRBD2 (5 bases). Trimming left V 6 bases short and J 4 bases short, with 13 bases between. The CDR3 is 14 amino acids. Per the germline V gene, CDR1 is MDHEN and CDR2 is SYDVKM.

There are a few counts of this clonotype. The J gene is TRBJ2-2, the V gene TRBV5-5; no clear D gene. Trimming took 2 bases from V and 3 from J, leaving 2 bases between them. CDR3 size: 12 residues. Germline loops: CDR1 SGHKS, CDR2 YYEKEE (reference sequence). The CDR3 region is CASSFDTGELFF. Here the CDR3 DNA reads TGTGCCAGCAGCTTCGACACCGGGGAGCTGTTTTTT.

This clonotype has a count of ten or more. The chain combines TRBV29-1 with TRBJ2-2, with no clear D. This CDR3 contains 12 residues. CDR1 is SQVTM and CDR2 is ANQGSEA in the germline V gene. Trimming took 0 bases from V and 4 from J, leaving 3 bases between them. CDR3 sequence: CSVEEVTGELFF. CDR3 DNA sequence: TGCAGCGTTGAAGAGGTCACCGGGGAGCTGTTTTTT.

This clonotype was counted a few times. The genes are TRBV3-1 and TRBJ2-5; D unclear. The CDR3 runs to 13 residues. Germline V lookup: CDR1 LGHDT, CDR2 YNNKEL (reference sequence). Trimming shortened V by 3 bases and J by 6 bases, and 11 bases separated the two germline ends. CDR3 in amino acids: CASSHGGFQTQYF. DNA for the CDR3: TGTGCCAGCAGCCACGGCGGTTTTCAGACCCAGTACTTC.

Only one count was recorded for this clonotype. The chain has TRBV30 and TRBJ1-1; no firm D call. This CDR3 contains 15 residues. CDR1 GTSNPN and CDR2 SVGIG come from the germline V gene (reference sequence). V dropped 3 bases and J dropped 2 bases, with 16 bases sitting between them. In nucleotides, the CDR3 is TGTGCCTGGAGGAACTCGTTTCTAGGTAACACTGAAGCTTTCTTT. This translates into CAWRNSFLGNTEAFF.

The chain joins TRBV7-2 to TRBJ2-3; D remains ambiguous. The CDR3 sequence is 14 residues long. Germline CDR1 is SGHTA and CDR2 is FQGNSA. V was pared by 3 bases and J by 0 bases, with 7 bases between. For the CDR3, the DNA is TGTGCCAGCAGCTTCGAAAGAAGCACAGATACGCAGTATTTT. It codes for CASSFERSTDTQYF.

This clonotype showed up just a few times. The chain has TRBV10-3 and TRBJ1-1; no clear D. Germline V lookup: CDR1 ENHRY, CDR2 SYGVKD. The CDR3 runs to 14 residues. Trimming left V 0 bases short and J 2 bases short, with 7 bases between. CDR3 in amino acids: CAISESRENTEAFF. CDR3 nucleotide sequence: TGTGCCATCAGTGAGTCGAGGGAAAACACTGAAGCTTTCTTT.

CDR3 bases: TGCAGCGTTTTTGGAAAAGGTGATGAAAAACTGTTTTTT. It translates to CSVFGKGDEKLFF. The chain joins TRBV29-1 to TRBJ1-4; D ambiguous. The germline V gene encodes CDR1 SQVTM and CDR2 ANQGSEA. With 5 bases removed from V and 6 bases from J, the gap between germline ends came to 13 bases. This CDR3 is 13 amino acids long. Drawing the rest from reference TRBV29-1 and TRBJ1-4, the complete variable domain is SAVISQKPSRDICQRGTSLTIQCQVDSQVTMMFWYRQQPGQSLTLIATANQGSEATYESGFVIDKFPISRPNLTFSTLTVSNMSPEDSSIYLCSVFGKGDEKLFFGSGTQLSVL.

This clonotype has a handful of counts. The V call is TRBV2, the J call TRBJ2-3; tentatively, D is TRBD2 (6 bases). Germline V gene lookup returns CDR1 SNHLY and CDR2 FYNNEI. The ends were cut back, 9 bases at V and 5 bases at J, with 15 bases in the middle. This CDR3 comprises 13 residues. The CDR3 bases are TGTGCCAGTACGGGACTGCCGGGAGATACGCAGTATTTT. Amino acid sequence: CASTGLPGDTQYF.

The genes are TRBV11-2 and TRBJ1-4; a weak D match, TRBD1 (6 bases). In germline, CDR1 is SGHAT, CDR2 FQNNGV. The V and J ends lost 2 bases and 5 bases respectively, with 12 bases between them. The CDR3 runs to 15 residues. The CDR3: CASSLYPGVNEKLFF. The DNA of the CDR3 is TGTGCCAGCAGCTTATATCCAGGGGTGAATGAAAAACTGTTTTTT.

The V and J genes are TRBV29-1 and TRBJ1-1; D ambiguous. The germline gives CDR1 SQVTM, CDR2 ANQGSEA. The CDR3 covers 11 residues. V dropped 8 bases and J dropped 5 bases, with 12 bases sitting between them. The CDR3 DNA is TGCAGCCCAACTGAGCTTACTGAAGCTTTCTTT. This gives the protein CSPTELTEAFF.

The rearrangement joins TRBV6-2 or TRBV6-3 to TRBJ1-5; D not resolved. This CDR3 contains 14 residues. Germline-derived CDR1 and CDR2 are MNHEY and SVGEGT. V was pared by 6 bases and J by 2 bases, with 11 bases between. This CDR3 is CASSLGAGNQPQHF. In DNA, the CDR3 is TGTGCCAGCAGCCTCGGTGCTGGCAATCAGCCCCAGCATTTT.

This chain uses TRBV15 with TRBJ2-5; D may match TRBD1 or TRBD2 (5 bases each). Between the trimmed V and J ends, which lost 1 base and 5 bases, there was a span of 17 bases. Looked up from germline, CDR1 is LNHNV and CDR2 is YYDKDF (reference sequence). This CDR3 is built from 16 residues. The CDR3 protein is CATSRVVPRGDETQYF. The CDR3 DNA reads TGTGCCACCAGCAGAGTTGTTCCCCGAGGGGATGAGACCCAGTACTTC.

V gene TRBV6-5 combines with J gene TRBJ2-5, with a possible D match to TRBD1 (6 bases). The CDR3 extends over 15 amino acids. Trimming took 2 bases from V and 5 from J, leaving 15 bases between them. Germline CDR1 reads MNHEY; CDR2 reads SVGAGI. The CDR3 protein is CASSYGPGDGETQYF. The CDR3 DNA sequence: TGTGCCAGCAGTTACGGGCCAGGGGACGGCGAGACCCAGTACTTC.

The rearrangement uses TRBV28 and TRBJ2-7, with 7 bases that match TRBD2. CDR3 length equals 13 residues. Germline assignment: CDR1 MDHEN and CDR2 SYDVKM. The trim removed 10 bases at V and 3 bases at J, leaving 9 bases unmatched. CDR3 sequence reads: CATTSAGVYEQYF. The CDR3 region has the DNA TGTGCCACCACCTCGGCGGGAGTCTACGAGCAGTACTTC.

This clonotype was seen only a few times. The rearrangement uses TRBV29-1 and TRBJ1-1, with D tentatively TRBD1 (6 bases). Between the trimmed V and J ends, which lost 5 bases and 2 bases, there was a span of 15 bases. There are 14 residues in the CDR3. Germline values: CDR1 SQVTM, CDR2 ANQGSEA. CDR3 loop: CSVSIQGRNTEAFF. The CDR3, as DNA: TGCAGCGTTTCGATACAGGGCCGAAACACTGAAGCTTTCTTT.

This clonotype was counted only a few times. The chain recombines TRBV3-1 with TRBJ1-1, with a weak D call TRBD1 (5 bases). Germline CDR1 reads LGHDT; CDR2 reads YNNKEL (reference sequence). The V end was cut by 1 base, the J end by 8 bases, with 11 bases between. The CDR3 is 13 residues long. CDR3 region: CASSQGIDSEAFF. Written as DNA, the CDR3 is TGTGCCAGCAGCCAAGGGATCGACAGCGAAGCTTTCTTT. Full variable domain (remainder filled in from reference TRBV3-1 and TRBJ1-1): DTAVSQTPKYLVTQMGNDKSIKCEQNLGHDTMYWYKQDSKKFLKIMFSYNNKELIINETVPNRFSPKSPDKAHLNLHINSLELGDSAVYFCASSQGIDSEAFFGQGTRLTVV.

There are a few counts of this clonotype. CDR3 amino acids: CASSPGTGSNQPQHF. CDR3 nucleotide sequence: TGTGCCAGCAGCCCTGGGACAGGGAGCAATCAGCCCCAGCATTTT. The chain links TRBV7-9 to TRBJ1-5; 9 nucleotides line up with TRBD1. CDR1 is SEHNR and CDR2 is FQNEAQ in the germline V gene (reference sequence). The CDR3 runs to 15 residues. Trimming removed 5 bases from V and 1 base from J; junction bases left unmatched: 3. Drawing the rest from reference TRBV7-9 and TRBJ1-5, the complete variable domain is DTGVSQNPRHKITKRGQNVTFRCDPISEHNRLYWYRQTLGQGPEFLTYFQNEAQLEKSRLLSDRFSAERPKGSFSTLEIQRTEQGDSAMYLCASSPGTGSNQPQHFGDGTRLSIL.

This clonotype was seen more than once but under ten times. This chain uses TRBV30 with TRBJ2-3; D is unclear. Trimming removed 7 bases at V and 4 bases at J, with 12 bases between. Germline V gene lookup returns CDR1 GTSNPN and CDR2 SVGIG (reference sequence). The CDR3 spans 12 residues. CDR3 coding DNA: TGTGCCTCTCTCCCATCCGCAGATACGCAGTATTTT. It encodes CASLPSADTQYF.